The 3 T cell receptor beta chains given below trace back to one sample, sequenced in a study of blood T cell repertoires in COVID-19. Measured with immunoSEQ multiplex PCR; TCRdb has only the in-frame clones, and not every one. The sample has 250,000 to 300,000 clones, about four fifths seen once. Sequencing used peripheral blood. The source of these receptors is an elderly man with acute or convalescent COVID-19.

This sequence joins TRBV7-2 and TRBJ2-2, with D perhaps matching TRBD1 (6 bases). The germline V gene has CDR1 SGHTA and CDR2 FQGNSA. V lost 5 bases to trimming and J lost 0 bases, with 10 bases between them. The CDR3 spans 15 residues. The CDR3 coding sequence is TGTGCCAGCAGCCCAACAGGGACGAACACCGGGGAGCTGTTTTTT. This translates into CASSPTGTNTGELFF.

The chain recombines TRBV5-4 with TRBJ2-7; D call uncertain. Germline lookup yields CDR1 SGHNT and CDR2 YYREEE (reference sequence). The V and J ends lost 2 bases and 2 bases respectively, with 8 bases between them. The CDR3 runs to 13 residues. CDR3: CASSLQLTYEQYF. The CDR3, as DNA: TGTGCCAGCAGCTTACAATTGACCTACGAGCAGTACTTC.

This clone was seen a handful of times. The chain uses TRBV5-5 and TRBJ2-7, with D perhaps matching TRBD1 (5 bases). This CDR3 is built from 13 residues. Germline V gene data show CDR1 as SGHKS and CDR2 as YYEKEE (reference sequence). V was clipped by 1 base and J by 5 bases, with 10 bases between them. The CDR3 here is CASSLPARDEQYF. The CDR3 bases are TGTGCCAGCAGCTTGCCTGCCAGGGACGAGCAGTACTTC.